This T cell receptor (beta chain) was recorded in a study of shared clonotypes between healthy human individuals. Original processing methods: Filtering differed, since immunoSEQ gave only junction sequences and no quality scores. The data were produced by immunoSEQ multiplex PCR, yet TCRdb's version contains in-frame clones alone and is incomplete. V and J calls plus clone size are reproduced from that table; the DNA served to infer D and trimming. The sample shows under 750,000 clones, over 55% of them seen only once. Memory CD4+ cells were the fraction left after CD45RA+ naive selection. The specimen was memory CD4+ T cells sorted from blood. Subset in this sample: CD45RA-negative fraction. The clonotype comes from a woman aged 25 to 39 in good health.

The DNA of the CDR3 is TGTGCCAGCAGTACACTCTCGACAGGGAACAGGTACGAGCAGTACTTC. Residues: CASSTLSTGNRYEQYF. The rearrangement uses TRBV28 and TRBJ2-7; 7 positions agree with TRBD1. V was clipped by 5 bases and J by 4 bases; unmatched bases: 14. Looked up from germline, CDR1 is MDHEN and CDR2 is SYDVKM. The CDR3 has 16 amino acids.